Listed here are 2 T cell receptor beta chains from one sample, sequenced in a study of T cells expressing NK-cell markers. TCRdb reworked the 5' RACE reads into one entry per CDR3 protein, no DNA. The sample totals around 14,000 distinct CDR3 sequences. The sequencing sample was made of blood T cells: a sorted CD56 or NKG2C T cell subset, CD4+ or CD8+ T cells, or bulk PBMC T cells (not recorded which). The receptors stem from a man aged 18 to 69 in good health.

V and J are TRBV7-8 and TRBJ1-1; TCRdb's D call, TRBD1, is unchecked because there is no DNA. The CDR3 sequence is 15 residues long. CDR1 and CDR2 (germline): SGHVS, FQNEAQ. CDR3: CASSTPRGDNTEAFF.

This chain joins TRBV27 and TRBJ2-1; TCRdb's D call of TRBD2 is untestable without DNA. The CDR3 totals 13 residues. Germline CDR1 is MNHEY and CDR2 is SMNVEV (reference sequence). The CDR3 sequence: CASTPIGVNEQFF.